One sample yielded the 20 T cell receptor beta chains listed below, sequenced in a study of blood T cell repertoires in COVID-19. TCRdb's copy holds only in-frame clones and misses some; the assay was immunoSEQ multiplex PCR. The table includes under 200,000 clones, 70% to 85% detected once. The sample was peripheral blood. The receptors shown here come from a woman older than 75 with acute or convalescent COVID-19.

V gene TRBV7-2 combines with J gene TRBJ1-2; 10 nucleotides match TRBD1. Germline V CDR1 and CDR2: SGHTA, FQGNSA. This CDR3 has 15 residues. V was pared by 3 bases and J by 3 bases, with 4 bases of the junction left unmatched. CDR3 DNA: TGTGCCAGCAGCTTCCGGGACAGGGGTTACTATGGCTACACCTTC. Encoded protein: CASSFRDRGYYGYTF.

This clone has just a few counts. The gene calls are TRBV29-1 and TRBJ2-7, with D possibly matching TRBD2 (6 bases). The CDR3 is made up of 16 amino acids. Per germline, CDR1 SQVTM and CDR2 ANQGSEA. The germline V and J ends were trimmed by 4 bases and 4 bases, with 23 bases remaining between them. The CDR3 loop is CSVVWGTAQASYEQYF. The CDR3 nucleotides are TGCAGCGTTGTCTGGGGGACTGCGCAAGCGAGTTACGAGCAGTACTTC.

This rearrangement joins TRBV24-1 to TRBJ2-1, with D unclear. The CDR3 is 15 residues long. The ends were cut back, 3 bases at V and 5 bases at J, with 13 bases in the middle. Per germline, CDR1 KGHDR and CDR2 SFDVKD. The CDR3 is CATSDASNYDNEQFF. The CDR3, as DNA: TGTGCCACCAGTGATGCCTCTAACTACGACAATGAGCAGTTCTTC.

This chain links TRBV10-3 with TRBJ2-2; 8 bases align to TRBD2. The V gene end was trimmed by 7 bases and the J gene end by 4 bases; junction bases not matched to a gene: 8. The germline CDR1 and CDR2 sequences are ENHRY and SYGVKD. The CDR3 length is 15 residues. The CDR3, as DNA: TGTGCCATCAATGTAGCGGGATCGGGCACCGGGGAGCTGTTTTTT. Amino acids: CAINVAGSGTGELFF.

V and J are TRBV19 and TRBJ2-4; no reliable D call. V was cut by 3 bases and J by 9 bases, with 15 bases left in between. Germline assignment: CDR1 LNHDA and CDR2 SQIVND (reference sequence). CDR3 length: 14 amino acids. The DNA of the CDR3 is TGTGCCAGTAGTATGTCATCCACCATCGGCATTCAGTACTTC. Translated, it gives CASSMSSTIGIQYF.

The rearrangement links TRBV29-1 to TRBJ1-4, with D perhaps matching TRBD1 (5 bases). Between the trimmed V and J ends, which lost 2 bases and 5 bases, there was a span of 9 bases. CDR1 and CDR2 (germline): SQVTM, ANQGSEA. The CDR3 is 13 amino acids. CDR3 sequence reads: CSVESGVNEKLFF. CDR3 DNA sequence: TGCAGCGTTGAATCGGGGGTCAATGAAAAACTGTTTTTT.

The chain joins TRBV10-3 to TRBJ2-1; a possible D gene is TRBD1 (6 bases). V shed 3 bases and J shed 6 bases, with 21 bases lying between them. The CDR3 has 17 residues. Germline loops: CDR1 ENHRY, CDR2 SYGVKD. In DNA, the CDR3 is TGTGCCATCAGTGAAGCCGCCAGGGGAACTACGGGCAATGAGCAGTTCTTC. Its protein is CAISEAARGTTGNEQFF.

The CDR3 DNA is TGTGCCAGCAGCGAGGGGGCGCGTTACACTGAAGCTTTCTTT. It codes for CASSEGARYTEAFF. The V gene is TRBV7-2, the J gene TRBJ1-1; 7 bases are a match to TRBD1. The CDR3 sequence is 14 residues long. The germline gives CDR1 SGHTA, CDR2 FQGNSA. V gave up 5 bases and J gave up 3 bases; unmatched junction bases: 6.

The CDR3 protein is CASSQALLTSGTDTQYF. The CDR3 bases are TGTGCCAGCAGCCAAGCCTTATTGACTAGCGGCACAGATACGCAGTATTTT. The chain recombines TRBV4-2 with TRBJ2-3; 8 bases line up with TRBD2. The V gene's germline CDR1 is LGHNA and CDR2 YNFKEQ. V gave up 1 base and J gave up 1 base; unmatched junction bases: 7. The CDR3 is 17 residues long.

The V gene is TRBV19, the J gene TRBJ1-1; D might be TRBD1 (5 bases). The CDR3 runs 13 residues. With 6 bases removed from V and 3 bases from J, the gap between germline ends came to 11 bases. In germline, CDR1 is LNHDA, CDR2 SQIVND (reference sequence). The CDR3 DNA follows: TGTGCCAGTAGCCGACAGCGGGACACTGAAGCTTTCTTT. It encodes CASSRQRDTEAFF.

In DNA form, the CDR3 reads TGTGCCAGCAGCCAAGGTCAGAACACTGAAGCTTTCTTT. Translated: CASSQGQNTEAFF. This chain connects TRBV14 to TRBJ1-1; D gene ambiguous. V was clipped by 1 base and J by 1 base, with 4 bases between them. The CDR3 runs 13 residues. In germline, CDR1 is SGHDN, CDR2 FVKESK.

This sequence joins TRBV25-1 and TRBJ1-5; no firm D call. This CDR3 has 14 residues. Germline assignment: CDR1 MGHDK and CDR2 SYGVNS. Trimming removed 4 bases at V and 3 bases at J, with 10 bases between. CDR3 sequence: CASSVIQVNQPQHF. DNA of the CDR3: TGTGCCAGCAGTGTAATCCAGGTCAATCAGCCCCAGCATTTT.

The CDR3 region has the DNA TGTGCCAGCAGCGCCGACAGGGGAAGCGGAAACACCATATATTTT. Encoded protein: CASSADRGSGNTIYF. The J gene is TRBJ1-3, the V gene TRBV21-1; TRBD1 is the table's D call, not checked against the DNA. TRBV21-1 is classified as a pseudogene. The CDR3 covers 15 residues.

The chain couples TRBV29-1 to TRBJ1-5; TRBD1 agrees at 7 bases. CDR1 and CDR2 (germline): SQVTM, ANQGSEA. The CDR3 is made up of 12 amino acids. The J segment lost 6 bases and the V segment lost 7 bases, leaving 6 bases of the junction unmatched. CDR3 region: CSAATGVQPQHF. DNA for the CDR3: TGCAGCGCGGCAACAGGGGTTCAGCCCCAGCATTTT.

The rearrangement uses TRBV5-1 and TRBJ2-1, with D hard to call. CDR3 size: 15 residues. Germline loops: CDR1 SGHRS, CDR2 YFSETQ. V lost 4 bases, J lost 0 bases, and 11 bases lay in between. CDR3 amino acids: CASSPGPSSYNEQFF. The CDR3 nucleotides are TGCGCCAGCAGCCCTGGTCCCAGCTCCTACAATGAGCAGTTCTTC.

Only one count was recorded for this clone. The CDR3 protein is CASSLIAGANNEQFF. For the CDR3, the DNA is TGTGCCAGCAGCTTAATAGCGGGGGCGAACAATGAGCAGTTCTTC. V gene TRBV11-3 combines with J gene TRBJ2-1, with TRBD2 matching over 9 bases. The J segment lost 5 bases and the V segment lost 2 bases, leaving 4 bases of the junction unmatched. This CDR3 region has 15 residues. Germline V gives CDR1 SGHNT, CDR2 YENEEA.

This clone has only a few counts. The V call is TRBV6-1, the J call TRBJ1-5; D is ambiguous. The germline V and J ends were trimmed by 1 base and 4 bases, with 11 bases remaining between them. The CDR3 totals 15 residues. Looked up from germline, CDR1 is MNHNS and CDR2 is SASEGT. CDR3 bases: TGTGCCAGCAGTGAAGGCAGGAGCGGAAATCAGCCCCAGCATTTT. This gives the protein CASSEGRSGNQPQHF.

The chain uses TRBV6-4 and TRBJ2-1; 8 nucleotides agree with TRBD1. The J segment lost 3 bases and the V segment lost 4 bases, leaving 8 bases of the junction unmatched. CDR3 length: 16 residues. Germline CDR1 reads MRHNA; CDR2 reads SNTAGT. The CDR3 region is CASSAVGGQVYNEQFF. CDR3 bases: TGTGCCAGCAGTGCCGTAGGGGGACAGGTCTACAATGAGCAGTTCTTC.

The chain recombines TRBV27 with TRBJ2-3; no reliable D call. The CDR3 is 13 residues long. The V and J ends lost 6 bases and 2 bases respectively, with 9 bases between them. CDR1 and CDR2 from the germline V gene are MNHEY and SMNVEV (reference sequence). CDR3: CASSFRVTDTQYF. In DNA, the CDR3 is TGTGCCAGCAGCTTCCGTGTCACAGATACGCAGTATTTT.

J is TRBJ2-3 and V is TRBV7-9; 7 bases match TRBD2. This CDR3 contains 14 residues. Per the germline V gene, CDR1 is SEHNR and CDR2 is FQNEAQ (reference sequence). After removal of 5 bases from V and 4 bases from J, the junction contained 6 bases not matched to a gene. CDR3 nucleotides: TGTGCCAGCAGCATAGGACTAGTGGCAGATACGCAGTATTTT. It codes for CASSIGLVADTQYF.